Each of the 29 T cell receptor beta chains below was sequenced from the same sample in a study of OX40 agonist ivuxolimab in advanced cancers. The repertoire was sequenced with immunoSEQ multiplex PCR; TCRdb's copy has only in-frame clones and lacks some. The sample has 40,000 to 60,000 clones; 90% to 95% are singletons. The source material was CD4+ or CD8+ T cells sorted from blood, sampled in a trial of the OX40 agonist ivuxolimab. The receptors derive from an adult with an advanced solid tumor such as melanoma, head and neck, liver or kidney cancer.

CDR3 sequence (DNA): TGCAGCGTTTTACAGGGCTCTGGAAACACCATATATTTT. Its translation is CSVLQGSGNTIYF. J is TRBJ1-3 and V is TRBV29-1, with D maybe TRBD1 (6 bases). The CDR3 sequence is 13 residues long. Germline values: CDR1 SQVTM, CDR2 ANQGSEA. The V end was cut by 5 bases, the J end by 0 bases, with 8 bases between. The variable domain in full, with the rest retrieved from reference TRBV29-1 and TRBJ1-3, is SAVISQKPSRDICQRGTSLTIQCQVDSQVTMMFWYRQQPGQSLTLIATANQGSEATYESGFVIDKFPISRPNLTFSTLTVSNMSPEDSSIYLCSVLQGSGNTIYFGEGSWLTVV.

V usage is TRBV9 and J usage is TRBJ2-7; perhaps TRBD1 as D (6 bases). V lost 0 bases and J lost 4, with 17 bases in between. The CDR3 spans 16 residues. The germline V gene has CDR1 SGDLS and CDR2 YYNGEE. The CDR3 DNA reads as TGTGCCAGCAGCGTAGAATCGGGCCAGGGGCTATACGAGCAGTACTTC. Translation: CASSVESGQGLYEQYF.

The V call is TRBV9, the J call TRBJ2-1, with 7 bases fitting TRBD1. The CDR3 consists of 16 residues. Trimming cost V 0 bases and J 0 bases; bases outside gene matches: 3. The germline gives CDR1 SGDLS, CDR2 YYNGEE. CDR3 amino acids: CASSVEQGSSYNEQFF. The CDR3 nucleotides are TGTGCCAGCAGCGTAGAACAGGGGAGCTCCTACAATGAGCAGTTCTTC.

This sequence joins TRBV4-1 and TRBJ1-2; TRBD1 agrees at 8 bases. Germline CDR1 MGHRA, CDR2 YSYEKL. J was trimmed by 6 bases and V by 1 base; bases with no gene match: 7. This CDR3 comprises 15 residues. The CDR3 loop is CASSQGTSTGDGYTF. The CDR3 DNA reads TGCGCCAGCAGCCAAGGGACCTCGACAGGGGATGGCTACACCTTC.

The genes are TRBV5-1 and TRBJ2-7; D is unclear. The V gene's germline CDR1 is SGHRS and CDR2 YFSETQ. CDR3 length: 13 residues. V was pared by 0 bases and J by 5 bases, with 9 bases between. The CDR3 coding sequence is TGCGCCAGCAGCTTGGTCCCTTTCGACGAGCAGTACTTC. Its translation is CASSLVPFDEQYF. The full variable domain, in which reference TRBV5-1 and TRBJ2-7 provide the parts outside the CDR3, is KAGVTQTPRYLIKTRGQQVTLSCSPISGHRSVSWYQQTPGQGLQFLFEYFSETQRNKGNFPGRFSGRQFSNSRSEMNVSTLELGDSALYLCASSLVPFDEQYFGPGTRLTVT.

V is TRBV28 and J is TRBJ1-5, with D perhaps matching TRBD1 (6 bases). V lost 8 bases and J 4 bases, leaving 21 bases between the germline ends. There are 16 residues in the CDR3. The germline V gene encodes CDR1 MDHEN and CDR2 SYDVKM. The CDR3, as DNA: TGTGCCAGCGGGGGCCGGGCAACGGGGATAAATCAGCCCCAGCATTTT. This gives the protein CASGGRATGINQPQHF. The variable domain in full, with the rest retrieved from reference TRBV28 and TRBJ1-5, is DVKVTQSSRYLVKRTGEKVFLECVQDMDHENMFWYRQDPGLGLRLIYFSYDVKMKEKGDIPEGYSVSREKKERFSLILESASTNQTSMYLCASGGRATGINQPQHFGDGTRLSIL.

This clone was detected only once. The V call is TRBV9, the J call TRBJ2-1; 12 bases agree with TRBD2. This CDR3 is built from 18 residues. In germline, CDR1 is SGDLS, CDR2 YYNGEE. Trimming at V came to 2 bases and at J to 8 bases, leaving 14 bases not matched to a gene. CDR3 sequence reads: CASSVSGSSSGRGYEQFF. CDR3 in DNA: TGTGCCAGCAGCGTTTCGGGTTCCTCTAGCGGGAGGGGCTATGAGCAGTTCTTC. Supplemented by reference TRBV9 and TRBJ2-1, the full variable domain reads DSGVTQTPKHLITATGQRVTLRCSPRSGDLSVYWYQQSLDQGLQFLIQYYNGEERAKGNILERFSAQQFPDLHSELNLSSLELGDSALYFCASSVSGSSSGRGYEQFFGPGTRLTVL.

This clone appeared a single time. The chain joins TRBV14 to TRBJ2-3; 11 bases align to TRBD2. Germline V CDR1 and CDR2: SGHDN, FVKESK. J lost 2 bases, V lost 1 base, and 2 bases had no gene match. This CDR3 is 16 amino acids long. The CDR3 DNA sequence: TGTGCCAGCAGCCAAGGACTAGCGGGACACACAGATACGCAGTATTTT. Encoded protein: CASSQGLAGHTDTQYF.

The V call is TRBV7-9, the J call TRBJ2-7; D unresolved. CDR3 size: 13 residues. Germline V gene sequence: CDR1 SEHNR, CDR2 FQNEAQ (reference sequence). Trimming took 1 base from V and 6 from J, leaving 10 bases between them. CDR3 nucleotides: TGTGCCAGCAGCTTAGGTAGCTCACCCGAGCAGTACTTC. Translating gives CASSLGSSPEQYF.

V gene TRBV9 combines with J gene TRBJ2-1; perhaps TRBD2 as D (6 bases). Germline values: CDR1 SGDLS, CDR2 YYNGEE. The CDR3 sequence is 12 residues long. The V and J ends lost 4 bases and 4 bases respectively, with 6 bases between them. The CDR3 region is CASSLAYNEQFF. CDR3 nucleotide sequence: TGTGCCAGCAGCCTAGCGTACAATGAGCAGTTCTTC.

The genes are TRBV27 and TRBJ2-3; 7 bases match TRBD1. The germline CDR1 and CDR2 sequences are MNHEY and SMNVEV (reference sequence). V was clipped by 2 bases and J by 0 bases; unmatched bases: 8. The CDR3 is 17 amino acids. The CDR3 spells CASSLGDRTSSTDTQYF. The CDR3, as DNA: TGTGCCAGCAGTTTAGGGGACAGAACTTCTAGCACAGATACGCAGTATTTT.

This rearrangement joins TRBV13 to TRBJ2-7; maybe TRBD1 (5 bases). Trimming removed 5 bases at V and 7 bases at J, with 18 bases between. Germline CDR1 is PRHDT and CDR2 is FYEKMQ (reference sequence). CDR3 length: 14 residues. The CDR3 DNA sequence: TGTGCCAGCAGCCAAGGAAAGGGGCGTCGGGAGCAGTACTTC. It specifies CASSQGKGRREQYF.

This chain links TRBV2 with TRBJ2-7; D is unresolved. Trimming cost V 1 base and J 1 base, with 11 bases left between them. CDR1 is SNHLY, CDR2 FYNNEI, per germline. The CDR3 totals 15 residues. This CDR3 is CASSEGERPSYEQYF. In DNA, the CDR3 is TGTGCCAGCAGTGAAGGTGAGCGCCCATCCTACGAGCAGTACTTC.

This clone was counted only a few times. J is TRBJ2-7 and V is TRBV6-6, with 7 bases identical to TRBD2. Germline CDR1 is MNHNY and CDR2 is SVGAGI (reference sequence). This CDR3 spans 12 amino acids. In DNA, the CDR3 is TGTGCTGCGGCTAGCGGAAACTACGAGCAGTACTTC. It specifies CAAASGNYEQYF.

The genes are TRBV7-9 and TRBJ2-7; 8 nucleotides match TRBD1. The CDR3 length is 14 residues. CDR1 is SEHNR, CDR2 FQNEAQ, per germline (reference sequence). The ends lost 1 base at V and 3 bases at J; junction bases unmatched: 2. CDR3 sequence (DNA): TGTGCCAGCAGCTTAGTAGGACAGGGCTACGAGCAGTACTTC. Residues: CASSLVGQGYEQYF.

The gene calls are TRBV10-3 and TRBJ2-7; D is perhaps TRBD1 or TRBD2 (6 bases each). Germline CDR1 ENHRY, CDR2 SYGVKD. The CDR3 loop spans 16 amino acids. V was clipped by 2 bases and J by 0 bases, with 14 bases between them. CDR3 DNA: TGTGCCATCAGTGAGCCCGCGGAGGGGGGCTCCTACGAGCAGTACTTC. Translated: CAISEPAEGGSYEQYF.

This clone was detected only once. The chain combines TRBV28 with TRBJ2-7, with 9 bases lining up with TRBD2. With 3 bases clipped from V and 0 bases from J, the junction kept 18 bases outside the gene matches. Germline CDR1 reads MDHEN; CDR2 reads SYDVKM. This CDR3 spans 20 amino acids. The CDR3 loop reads CASSLGGGLADPRFSYEQYF. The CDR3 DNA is TGTGCCAGCAGTTTGGGCGGGGGACTAGCTGATCCTAGGTTCTCCTACGAGCAGTACTTC.

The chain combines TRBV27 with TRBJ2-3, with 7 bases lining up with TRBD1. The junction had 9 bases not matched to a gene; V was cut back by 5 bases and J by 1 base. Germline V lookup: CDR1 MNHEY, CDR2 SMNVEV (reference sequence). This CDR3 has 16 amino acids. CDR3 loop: CASSQLDRVGTDTQYF. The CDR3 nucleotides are TGTGCCAGCAGTCAACTTGACAGGGTCGGCACAGATACGCAGTATTTT.

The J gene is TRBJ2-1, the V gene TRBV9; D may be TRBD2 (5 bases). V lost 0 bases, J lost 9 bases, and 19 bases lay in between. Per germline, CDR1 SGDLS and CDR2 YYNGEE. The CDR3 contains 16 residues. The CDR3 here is CASSVDPAAINTEQFF. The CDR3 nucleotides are TGTGCCAGCAGCGTAGATCCAGCGGCAATAAACACTGAGCAGTTCTTC.

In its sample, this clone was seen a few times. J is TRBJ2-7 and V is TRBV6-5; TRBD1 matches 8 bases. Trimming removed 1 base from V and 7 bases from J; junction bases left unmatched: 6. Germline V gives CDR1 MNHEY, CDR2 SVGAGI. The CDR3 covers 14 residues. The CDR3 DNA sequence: TGTGCCAGCAGTTACTATCAGGGGGCCGAGGAGCAGTACTTC. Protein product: CASSYYQGAEEQYF.

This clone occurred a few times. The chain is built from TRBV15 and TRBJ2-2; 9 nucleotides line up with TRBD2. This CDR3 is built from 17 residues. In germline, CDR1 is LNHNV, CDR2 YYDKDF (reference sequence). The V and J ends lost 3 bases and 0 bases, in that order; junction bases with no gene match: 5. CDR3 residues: CATSSPRTSANTGELFF. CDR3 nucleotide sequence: TGTGCCACCAGCAGTCCTAGGACTAGCGCGAACACCGGGGAGCTGTTTTTT.

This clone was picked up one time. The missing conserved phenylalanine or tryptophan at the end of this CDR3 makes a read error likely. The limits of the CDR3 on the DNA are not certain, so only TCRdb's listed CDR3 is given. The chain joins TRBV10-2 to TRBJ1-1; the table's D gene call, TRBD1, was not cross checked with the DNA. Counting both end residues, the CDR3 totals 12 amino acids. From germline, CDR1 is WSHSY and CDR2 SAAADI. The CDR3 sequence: CASSENYNTLSA.

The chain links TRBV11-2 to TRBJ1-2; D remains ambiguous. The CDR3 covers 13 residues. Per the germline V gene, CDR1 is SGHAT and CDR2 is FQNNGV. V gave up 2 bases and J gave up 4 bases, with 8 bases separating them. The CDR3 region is CASSLTTAYGYTF. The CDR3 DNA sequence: TGTGCCAGCAGCTTAACAACAGCCTATGGCTACACCTTC.

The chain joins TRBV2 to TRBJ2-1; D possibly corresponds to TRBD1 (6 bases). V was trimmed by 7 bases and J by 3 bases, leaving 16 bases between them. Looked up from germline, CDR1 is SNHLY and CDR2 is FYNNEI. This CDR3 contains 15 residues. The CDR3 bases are TGTGCCAGCACCGAGCGGCAGGGGAACTACAATGAGCAGTTCTTC. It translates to CASTERQGNYNEQFF.

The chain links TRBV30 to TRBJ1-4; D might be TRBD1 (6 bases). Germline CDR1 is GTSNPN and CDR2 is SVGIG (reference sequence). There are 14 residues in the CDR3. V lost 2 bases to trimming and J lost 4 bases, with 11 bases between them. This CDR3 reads CAWSLTGFNEKLFF. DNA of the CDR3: TGTGCCTGGAGTTTGACAGGCTTTAATGAAAAACTGTTTTTT.

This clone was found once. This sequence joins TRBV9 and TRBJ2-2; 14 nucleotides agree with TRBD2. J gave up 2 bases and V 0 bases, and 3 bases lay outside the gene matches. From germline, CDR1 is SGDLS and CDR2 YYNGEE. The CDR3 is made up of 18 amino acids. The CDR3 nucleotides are TGTGCCAGCAGCGTAGAAGGGACTAGCGGGAGAAACACCGGGGAGCTGTTTTTT. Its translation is CASSVEGTSGRNTGELFF.

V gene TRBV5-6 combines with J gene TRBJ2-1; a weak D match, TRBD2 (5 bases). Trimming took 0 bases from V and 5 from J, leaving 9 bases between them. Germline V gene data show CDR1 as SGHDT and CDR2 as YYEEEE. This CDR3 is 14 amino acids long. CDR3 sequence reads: CASSLGLADNEQFF. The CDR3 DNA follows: TGTGCCAGCAGCTTGGGGCTAGCAGACAATGAGCAGTTCTTC.

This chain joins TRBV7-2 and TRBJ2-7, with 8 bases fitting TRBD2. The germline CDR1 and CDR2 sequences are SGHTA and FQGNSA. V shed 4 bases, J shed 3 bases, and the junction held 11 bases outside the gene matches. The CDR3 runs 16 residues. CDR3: CASSSINQLAVYEQYF. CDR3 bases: TGTGCCAGCAGCTCCATAAACCAACTAGCGGTCTACGAGCAGTACTTC.

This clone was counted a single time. The CDR3 is CAWSVLASETGELFF. In nucleotides, the CDR3 is TGTGCCTGGAGTGTACTCGCGAGCGAGACCGGGGAGCTGTTTTTT. The chain couples TRBV30 to TRBJ2-2; D gene unclear. The V and J ends lost 0 bases and 5 bases respectively, with 13 bases between them. In germline, CDR1 is GTSNPN, CDR2 SVGIG (reference sequence). The CDR3 sequence is 15 residues long.